This TCR beta chain was found in a study of T cell responses to AZD1222 COVID-19 vaccine. Study-wide findings and caveats: An increase in Spike-specific TCR breadth and depth was observed after two AZD1222 doses.

The V gene end was trimmed by 4 bases and the J gene end by 6 bases; junction bases not matched to a gene: 2. The germline V gene encodes CDR1 SGHAT and CDR2 FQDESV (reference sequence). The CDR3 loop spans 13 amino acids. Using immunoSEQ multiplex PCR, the repertoire was profiled, and TCRdb retains in-frame clones only, with some absent. The repertoire holds around 78,000 clones, 90% seen once, with over 3% in the top ten. Notes on this clone: The target antigen is unknown.

This TCR was recovered from an adult who received the AZD1222 COVID-19 vaccine. The rearrangement uses TRBV11-1 and TRBJ2-1; 8 positions agree with TRBD1. Here the sequenced sample was peripheral blood, taken 28 days after the second AZD1222 dose. The CDR3 reads CASSSGQGNEQFF. The CDR3 coding sequence is TGTGCCAGCAGCTCCGGACAGGGCAATGAGCAGTTCTTC.